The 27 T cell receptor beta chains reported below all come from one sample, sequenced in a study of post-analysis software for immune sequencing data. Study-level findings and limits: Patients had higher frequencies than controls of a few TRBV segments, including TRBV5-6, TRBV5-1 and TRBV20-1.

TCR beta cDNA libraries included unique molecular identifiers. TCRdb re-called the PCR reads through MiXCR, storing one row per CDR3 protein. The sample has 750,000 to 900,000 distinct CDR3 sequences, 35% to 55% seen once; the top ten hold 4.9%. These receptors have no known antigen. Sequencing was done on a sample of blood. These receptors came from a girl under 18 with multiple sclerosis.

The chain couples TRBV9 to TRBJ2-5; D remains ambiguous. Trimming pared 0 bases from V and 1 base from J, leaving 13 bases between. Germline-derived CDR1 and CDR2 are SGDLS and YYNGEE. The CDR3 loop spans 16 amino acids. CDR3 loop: CASSVVGSGPQETQYF. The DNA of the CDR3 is TGTGCCAGCAGCGTAGTCGGTTCCGGGCCCCAAGAGACCCAGTACTTC.

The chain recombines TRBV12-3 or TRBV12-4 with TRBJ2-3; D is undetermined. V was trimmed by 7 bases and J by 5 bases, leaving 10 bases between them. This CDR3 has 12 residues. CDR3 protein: CASTLLEDTQYF. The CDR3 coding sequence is TGTGCCAGCACCCTCCTCGAAGATACGCAGTATTTT.

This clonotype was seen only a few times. The CDR3 reads CASSTLYEQYF. CDR3 DNA: TGTGCCAGCAGTACTCTCTACGAGCAGTACTTC. This chain joins TRBV27 and TRBJ2-7, with D hard to call. CDR3 length equals 11 residues. Trimming removed 5 bases from V and 3 bases from J, with 5 bases in between. Germline loops: CDR1 MNHEY, CDR2 SMNVEV (reference sequence).

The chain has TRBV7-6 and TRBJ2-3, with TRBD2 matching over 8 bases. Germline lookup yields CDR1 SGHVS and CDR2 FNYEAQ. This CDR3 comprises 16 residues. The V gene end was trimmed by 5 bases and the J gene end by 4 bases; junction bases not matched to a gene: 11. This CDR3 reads CASSLRAGESADTQYF. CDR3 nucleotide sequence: TGTGCCAGCAGCCTTAGAGCGGGAGAGAGCGCAGATACGCAGTATTTT.

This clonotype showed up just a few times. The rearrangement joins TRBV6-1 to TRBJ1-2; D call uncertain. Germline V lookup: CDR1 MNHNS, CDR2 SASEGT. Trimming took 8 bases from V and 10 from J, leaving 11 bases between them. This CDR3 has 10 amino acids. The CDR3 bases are TGTGCCAGCCTCATGGCAGACTACACCTTC. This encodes CASLMADYTF.

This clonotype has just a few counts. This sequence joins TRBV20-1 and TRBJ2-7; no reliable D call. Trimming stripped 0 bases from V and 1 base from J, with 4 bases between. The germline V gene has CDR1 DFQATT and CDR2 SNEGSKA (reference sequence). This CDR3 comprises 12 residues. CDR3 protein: CSARDASYEQYF. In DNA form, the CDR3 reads TGCAGTGCTAGAGATGCTTCCTACGAGCAGTACTTC.

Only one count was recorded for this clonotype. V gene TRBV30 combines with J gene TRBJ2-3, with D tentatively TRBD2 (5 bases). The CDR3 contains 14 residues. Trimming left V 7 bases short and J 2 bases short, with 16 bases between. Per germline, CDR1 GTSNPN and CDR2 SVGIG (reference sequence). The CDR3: CAYGRAAFTDTQYF. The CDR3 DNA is TGTGCCTATGGACGAGCGGCATTCACAGATACGCAGTATTTT.

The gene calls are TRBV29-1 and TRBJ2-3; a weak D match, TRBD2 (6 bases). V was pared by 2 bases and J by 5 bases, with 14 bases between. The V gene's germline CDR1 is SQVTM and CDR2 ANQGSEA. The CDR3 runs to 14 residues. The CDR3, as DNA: TGCAGCGTTGAATTGGGGGGTGGAGGAGATACGCAGTATTTT. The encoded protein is CSVELGGGGDTQYF.

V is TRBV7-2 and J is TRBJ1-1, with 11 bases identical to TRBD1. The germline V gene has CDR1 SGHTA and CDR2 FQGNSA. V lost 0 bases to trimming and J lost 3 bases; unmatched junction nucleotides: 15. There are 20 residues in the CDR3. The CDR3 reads CASSLAPGTGGWGVDTEAFF. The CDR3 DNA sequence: TGTGCCAGCAGCTTAGCCCCCGGGACAGGGGGTTGGGGAGTGGACACTGAAGCTTTCTTT.

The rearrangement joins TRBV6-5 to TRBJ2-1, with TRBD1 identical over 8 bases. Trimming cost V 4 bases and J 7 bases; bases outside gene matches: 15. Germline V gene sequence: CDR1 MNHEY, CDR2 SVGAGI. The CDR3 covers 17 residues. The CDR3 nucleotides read TGTGCCAGCAGTTTCGGAAGGACAGGGAAGTTTTGGAATGAGCAGTTCTTC. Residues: CASSFGRTGKFWNEQFF.

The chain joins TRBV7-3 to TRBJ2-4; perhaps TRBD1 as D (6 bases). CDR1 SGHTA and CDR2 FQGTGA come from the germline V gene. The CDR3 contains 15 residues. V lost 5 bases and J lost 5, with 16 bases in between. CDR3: CASSPEPGQQNIQYF. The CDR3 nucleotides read TGTGCCAGCAGCCCGGAACCGGGACAACAAAACATTCAGTACTTC. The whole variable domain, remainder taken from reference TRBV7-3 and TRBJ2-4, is GAGVSQTPSNKVTEKGKYVELRCDPISGHTALYWYRQSLGQGPEFLIYFQGTGAADDSGLPNDRFFAVRPEGSVSTLKIQRTERGDSAVYLCASSPEPGQQNIQYFGAGTRLSVL.

The CDR3 protein is CASSYSRRTYEQYF. The CDR3 bases are TGTGCCAGCAGTTACTCCAGAAGGACCTACGAGCAGTACTTC. The chain recombines TRBV6-6 with TRBJ2-7; unclear D gene. The germline gives CDR1 MNHNY, CDR2 SVGAGI (reference sequence). CDR3 size: 14 residues. The V and J ends lost 0 bases and 2 bases respectively, with 8 bases between them.

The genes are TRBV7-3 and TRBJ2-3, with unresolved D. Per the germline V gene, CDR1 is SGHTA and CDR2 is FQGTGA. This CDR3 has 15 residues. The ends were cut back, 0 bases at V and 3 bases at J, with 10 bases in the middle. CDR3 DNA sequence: TGTGCCAGCAGCTTAACAGGGATTGGAACAGATACGCAGTATTTT. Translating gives CASSLTGIGTDTQYF.

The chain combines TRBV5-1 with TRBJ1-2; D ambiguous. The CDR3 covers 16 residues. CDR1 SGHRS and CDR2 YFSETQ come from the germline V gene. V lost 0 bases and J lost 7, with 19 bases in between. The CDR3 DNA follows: TGCGCCAGCAGCTTGGGGGCTTTGAGGGTAACAGTTGGCTACACCTTC. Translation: CASSLGALRVTVGYTF.

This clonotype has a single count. CDR3 amino acids: CSVDASGRTDTQYF. CDR3 bases: TGCAGCGTTGACGCCAGCGGACGCACAGATACGCAGTATTTT. V usage is TRBV29-1 and J usage is TRBJ2-3, with a weak D call TRBD2 (5 bases). CDR3 length: 14 amino acids. Germline V gene sequence: CDR1 SQVTM, CDR2 ANQGSEA. V lost 3 bases and J 1 base, leaving 11 bases between the germline ends.

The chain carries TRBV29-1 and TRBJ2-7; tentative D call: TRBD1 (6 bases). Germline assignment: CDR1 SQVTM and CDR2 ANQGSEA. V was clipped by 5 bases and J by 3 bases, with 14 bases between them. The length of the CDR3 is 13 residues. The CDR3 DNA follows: TGCAGCGTTCGGACAGCAGGGGTCTACGAGCAGTACTTC. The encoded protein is CSVRTAGVYEQYF.

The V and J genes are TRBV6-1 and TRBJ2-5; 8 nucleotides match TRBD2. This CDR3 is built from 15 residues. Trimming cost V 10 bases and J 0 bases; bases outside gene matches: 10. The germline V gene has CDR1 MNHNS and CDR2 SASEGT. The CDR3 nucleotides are TGTGCCACCTCAGGATCGGGGGGGTACCAAGAGACCCAGTACTTC. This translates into CATSGSGGYQETQYF.

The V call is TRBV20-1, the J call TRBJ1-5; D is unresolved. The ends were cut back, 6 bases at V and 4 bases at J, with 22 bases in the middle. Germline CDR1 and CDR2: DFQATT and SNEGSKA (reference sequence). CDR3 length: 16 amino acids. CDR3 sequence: CSASQPSVSANQPQHF. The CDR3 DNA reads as TGCAGTGCCTCCCAACCGTCAGTATCGGCTAATCAGCCCCAGCATTTT.

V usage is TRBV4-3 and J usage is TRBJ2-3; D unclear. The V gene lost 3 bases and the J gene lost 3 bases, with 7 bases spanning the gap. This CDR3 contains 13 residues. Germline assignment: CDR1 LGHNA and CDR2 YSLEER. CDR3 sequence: CASSQSVTDTQYF. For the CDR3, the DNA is TGCGCCAGCAGCCAGTCCGTGACAGATACGCAGTATTTT.

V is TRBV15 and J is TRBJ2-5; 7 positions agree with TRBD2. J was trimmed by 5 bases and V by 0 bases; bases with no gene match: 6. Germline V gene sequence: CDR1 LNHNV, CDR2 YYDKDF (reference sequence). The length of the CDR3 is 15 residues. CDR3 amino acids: CATSRDWREWETQYF. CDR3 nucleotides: TGTGCCACCAGCAGAGATTGGCGGGAGTGGGAGACCCAGTACTTC.

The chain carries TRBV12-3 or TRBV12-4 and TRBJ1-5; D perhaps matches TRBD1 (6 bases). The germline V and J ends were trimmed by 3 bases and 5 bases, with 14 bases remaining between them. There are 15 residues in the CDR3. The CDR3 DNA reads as TGTGCCAGCAGTTTTCAGGGGAGGGACGATCAGCCCCAGCATTTT. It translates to CASSFQGRDDQPQHF.

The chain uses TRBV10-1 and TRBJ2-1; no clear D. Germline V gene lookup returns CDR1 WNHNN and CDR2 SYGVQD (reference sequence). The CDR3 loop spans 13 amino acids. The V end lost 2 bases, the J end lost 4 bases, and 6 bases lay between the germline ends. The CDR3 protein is CASSETLYNEQFF. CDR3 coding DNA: TGCGCCAGCAGTGAGACCTTGTACAATGAGCAGTTCTTC.

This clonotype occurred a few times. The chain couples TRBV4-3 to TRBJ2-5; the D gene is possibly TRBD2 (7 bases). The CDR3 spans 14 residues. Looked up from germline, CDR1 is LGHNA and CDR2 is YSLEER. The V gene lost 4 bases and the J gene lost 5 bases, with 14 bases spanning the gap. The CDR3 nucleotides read TGCGCCAGCAGCCTGGGGGGGGCTTTGGAGACCCAGTACTTC. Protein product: CASSLGGALETQYF.

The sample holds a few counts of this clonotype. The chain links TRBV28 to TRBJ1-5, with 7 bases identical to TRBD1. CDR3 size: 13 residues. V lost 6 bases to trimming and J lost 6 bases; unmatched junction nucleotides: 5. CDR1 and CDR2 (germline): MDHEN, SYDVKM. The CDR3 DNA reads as TGTGCCAGCAGAAAAACAGGGGCTCAGCCCCAGCATTTT. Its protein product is CASRKTGAQPQHF.

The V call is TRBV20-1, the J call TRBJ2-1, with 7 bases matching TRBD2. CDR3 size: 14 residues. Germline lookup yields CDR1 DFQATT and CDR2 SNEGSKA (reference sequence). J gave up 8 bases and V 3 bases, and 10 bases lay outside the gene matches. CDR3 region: CSASKAGVGDEQFF. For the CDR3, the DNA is TGCAGTGCTAGTAAGGCGGGAGTCGGGGATGAGCAGTTCTTC.

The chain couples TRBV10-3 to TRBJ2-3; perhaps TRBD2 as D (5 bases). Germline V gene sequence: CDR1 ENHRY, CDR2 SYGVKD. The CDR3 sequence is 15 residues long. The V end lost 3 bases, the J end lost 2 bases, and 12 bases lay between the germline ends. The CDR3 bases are TGTGCCATCAGTGATCTGGCTAGCAACACAGATACGCAGTATTTT. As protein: CAISDLASNTDTQYF.

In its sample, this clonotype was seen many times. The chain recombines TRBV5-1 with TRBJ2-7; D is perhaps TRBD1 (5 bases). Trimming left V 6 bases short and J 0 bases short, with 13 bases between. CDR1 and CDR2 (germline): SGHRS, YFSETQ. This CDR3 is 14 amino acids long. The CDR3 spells CASKGQASSYEQYF. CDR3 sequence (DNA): TGCGCCAGCAAGGGGCAGGCCAGCTCCTACGAGCAGTACTTC.